Presented here are 15 T cell receptor beta chains from one specimen sequenced in a study of blood T cells in healthy people across ages. Alongside a J-beta primer mix, a sample-barcoded 5' primer served in a second PCR lasting about 7 to 11 cycles. TCRdb reprocessed the 5' RACE reads with MiXCR, giving one entry per CDR3 protein. The data contain 650,000 to 1,000,000 distinct CDR3 sequences, around 45% of them singletons. The sequenced material came from blood. The receptors stem from a man older than 75 in good health.

The gene calls are TRBV20-1 and TRBJ2-7; 10 bases map to TRBD2. CDR1 and CDR2 (germline): DFQATT, SNEGSKA (reference sequence). The CDR3 consists of 15 residues. Losses at the gene ends were 3 bases for V and 0 bases for J; bases not matched to a gene: 5. The CDR3 here is CSASRLAGSSYEQYF. The CDR3 DNA sequence: TGCAGTGCTAGCCGACTAGCGGGCAGCTCCTACGAGCAGTACTTC.

Of note for this clonotype: Being one base from a much bigger clone, this may be a read error. The V and J genes are TRBV29-1 and TRBJ2-4; 7 bases match TRBD1. Gene TRBJ2-7 matches the end of the DNA better, so the J call may be wrong. Looked up from germline, CDR1 is SQVTM and CDR2 is ANQGSEA. This CDR3 region has 12 residues. The CDR3 reads CGVGQEVYEQYF. Here the CDR3 DNA reads TGCGGCGTTGGACAGGAGGTGTACGAGCAGTACTTC.

The CDR3 nucleotides are TGTGCCAGCAGCTTTGAGATGAACACTGAAGCTTTCTTT. Protein sequence: CASSFEMNTEAFF. The chain has TRBV7-9 and TRBJ1-1; D not resolved. Trimming took 3 bases from V and 0 from J, leaving 5 bases between them. The CDR3 is 13 amino acids. Germline V lookup: CDR1 SEHNR, CDR2 FQNEAQ (reference sequence).

This clonotype appeared a single time. This rearrangement joins TRBV5-1 to TRBJ2-5, with 7 bases that match TRBD1. The junction had 6 bases not matched to a gene; V was cut back by 2 bases and J by 5 bases. Germline CDR1 is SGHRS and CDR2 is YFSETQ. The CDR3 is made up of 14 amino acids. For the CDR3, the DNA is TGCGCCAGCAGCTTTCTCACAGGGGAGGAGACCCAGTACTTC. Its protein is CASSFLTGEETQYF.

This clonotype turned up a few times. The chain uses TRBV20-1 and TRBJ2-7; unclear D gene. V was shortened by 3 bases and J by 0 bases, with 9 bases between the two germline ends. CDR3 length: 13 amino acids. CDR1 DFQATT and CDR2 SNEGSKA come from the germline V gene (reference sequence). CDR3 in amino acids: CSASSGPSYEQYF. CDR3 DNA: TGCAGTGCTAGCTCCGGACCCTCCTACGAGCAGTACTTC.

The V gene is TRBV20-1, the J gene TRBJ2-5; 10 bases are shared with TRBD2. The CDR3 spans 18 residues. CDR1 and CDR2 from the germline V gene are DFQATT and SNEGSKA (reference sequence). V shed 6 bases and J 2 bases; nucleotides not matched to a gene: 18. CDR3 protein: CSATKLLRASGRQETQYF. CDR3 DNA: TGCAGTGCCACGAAACTTCTAAGGGCTAGCGGGAGACAAGAGACCCAGTACTTC.

This clonotype appeared a few times. V usage is TRBV7-2 and J usage is TRBJ1-6; D ambiguous. The germline V gene has CDR1 SGHTA and CDR2 FQGNSA. Between the trimmed V and J ends, which lost 4 bases and 9 bases, there was a span of 10 bases. This CDR3 has 13 amino acids. CDR3 DNA: TGTGCCAGCAGCTCACAAACAAGTTCACCCCTCCACTTT. Protein product: CASSSQTSSPLHF.

The V call is TRBV12-3 or TRBV12-4, the J call TRBJ2-3, with 9 bases fitting TRBD2. This CDR3 has 16 residues. Trimming took 6 bases from V and 1 from J; bases not matched to a gene: 8. The CDR3 DNA sequence: TGTGCCAGCAGCCCCACAGTAGCGGGAGGCACAGATACGCAGTATTTT. This encodes CASSPTVAGGTDTQYF.

The V gene is TRBV11-1, the J gene TRBJ2-5; D perhaps matches TRBD1 (5 bases). CDR1 SGHAT and CDR2 FQDESV come from the germline V gene (reference sequence). Between the trimmed V and J ends, which lost 4 bases and 2 bases, there was a span of 14 bases. The CDR3 is made up of 15 amino acids. The CDR3 region is CASSSRVGEQETQYF. As DNA, the CDR3 is TGTGCCAGCAGCTCCCGAGTAGGGGAACAAGAGACCCAGTACTTC.

The rearrangement uses TRBV29-1 and TRBJ1-2; no clear D. CDR1 and CDR2 from the germline V gene are SQVTM and ANQGSEA. The V end lost 8 bases, the J end lost 8 bases, and 18 bases lay between the germline ends. This CDR3 comprises 12 residues. This CDR3 is CSMEGVVGGYTF. The CDR3 coding sequence is TGCAGCATGGAAGGCGTCGTTGGGGGCTACACCTTC.

The sample holds a few counts of this clonotype. This chain links TRBV7-9 with TRBJ2-7, with no clear D. From germline, CDR1 is SEHNR and CDR2 FQNEAQ (reference sequence). The CDR3 is 12 residues long. The V end lost 5 bases, the J end lost 3 bases, and 8 bases lay between the germline ends. The CDR3: CASSPQVYEQYF. CDR3 nucleotides: TGTGCCAGCAGCCCTCAGGTCTACGAGCAGTACTTC.

A word on this clonotype: The junction shows a germline mismatch at one end, possibly a read error. V is TRBV7-7 and J is TRBJ2-5; D might be TRBD1 (6 bases). The CDR3 contains 13 residues. The germline V gene encodes CDR1 SSHAT and CDR2 FNYEAQ (reference sequence). CDR3 amino acids: CASSRDNGETQYF. The CDR3 DNA sequence: TGTGCTAGCAGCCGGGACAATGGAGAGACCCAGTACTTC.

The chain combines TRBV4-3 with TRBJ2-2; a possible D gene is TRBD1 (5 bases). CDR3 length: 16 residues. Trimming took 2 bases from V and 3 from J, leaving 13 bases between them. In germline, CDR1 is LGHNA, CDR2 YSLEER. This CDR3 is CASSQRKGPYTGELFF. Here the CDR3 DNA reads TGCGCCAGCAGCCAAAGGAAGGGGCCGTACACCGGGGAGCTGTTTTTT.

There are a few counts of this clonotype. The chain uses TRBV20-1 and TRBJ2-7, with 7 bases lining up with TRBD2. Trimming at V came to 0 bases and at J to 3 bases, leaving 8 bases not matched to a gene. Germline CDR1 and CDR2: DFQATT and SNEGSKA (reference sequence). The CDR3 runs to 15 residues. Here the CDR3 DNA reads TGCAGTGCTAGAGAGGTTGCGGGAGAACACTACGAGCAGTACTTC. Protein: CSAREVAGEHYEQYF.

This clonotype was seen a few times. The chain couples TRBV7-9 to TRBJ2-4, with a tentative D call TRBD2 (7 bases). CDR3 length: 13 residues. Germline V lookup: CDR1 SEHNR, CDR2 FQNEAQ (reference sequence). V lost 3 bases, J lost 13 bases, and 16 bases lay in between. The chain's CDR3 is CASSFNGGQEQYF. DNA for the CDR3: TGTGCCAGCAGCTTTAACGGGGGGCAAGAGCAGTACTTC.